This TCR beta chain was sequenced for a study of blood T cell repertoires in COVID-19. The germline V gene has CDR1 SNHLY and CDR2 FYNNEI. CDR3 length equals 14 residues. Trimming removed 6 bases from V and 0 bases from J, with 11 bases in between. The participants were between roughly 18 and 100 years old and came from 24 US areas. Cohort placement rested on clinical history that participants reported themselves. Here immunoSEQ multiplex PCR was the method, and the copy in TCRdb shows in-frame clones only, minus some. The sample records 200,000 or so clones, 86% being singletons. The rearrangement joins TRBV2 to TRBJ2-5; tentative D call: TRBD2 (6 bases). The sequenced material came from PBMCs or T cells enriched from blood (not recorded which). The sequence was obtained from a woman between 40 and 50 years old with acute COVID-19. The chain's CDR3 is CASRRRGYQETQYF. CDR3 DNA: TGTGCCAGCAGAAGACGGGGGTACCAAGAGACCCAGTACTTC.